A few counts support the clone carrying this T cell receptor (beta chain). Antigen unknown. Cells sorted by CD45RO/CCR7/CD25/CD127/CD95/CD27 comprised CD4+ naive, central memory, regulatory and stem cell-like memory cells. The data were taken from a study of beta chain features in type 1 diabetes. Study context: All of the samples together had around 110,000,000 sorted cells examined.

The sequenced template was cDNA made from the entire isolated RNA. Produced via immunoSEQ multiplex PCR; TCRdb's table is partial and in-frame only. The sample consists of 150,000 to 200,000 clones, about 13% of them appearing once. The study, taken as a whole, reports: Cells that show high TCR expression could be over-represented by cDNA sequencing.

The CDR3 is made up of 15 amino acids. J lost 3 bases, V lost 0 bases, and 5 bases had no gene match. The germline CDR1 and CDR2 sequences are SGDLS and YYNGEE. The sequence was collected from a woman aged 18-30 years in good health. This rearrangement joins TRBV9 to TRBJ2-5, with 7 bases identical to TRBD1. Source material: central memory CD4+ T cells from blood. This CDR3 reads CASSVVAGGEETQYF. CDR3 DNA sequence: TGTGCCAGCAGCGTAGTCGCAGGGGGAGAAGAGACCCAGTACTTC.